The 14 T cell receptor beta chains reported below all come from one sample, sequenced in a study of blood T cells in healthy people across ages. A sample-barcoded 5' primer and a J-beta primer mix were used in a second PCR of about 7 to 12 cycles. MiXCR, applied by TCRdb to the 5' RACE reads, yields one record per CDR3 protein. The sample lists 550,000 to 700,000 distinct CDR3 sequences, 27% occurring once. Sequencing input: blood. The receptors were gathered from a woman in her 70s in good health.

This clonotype was observed at least ten times. The chain joins TRBV11-2 to TRBJ2-5; no clear D gene. The ends were cut back, 5 bases at V and 6 bases at J, with 13 bases in the middle. The germline CDR1 and CDR2 sequences are SGHAT and FQNNGV. The length of the CDR3 is 13 residues. The CDR3 coding sequence is TGTGCCAGCAGCCTACCGGGCGTAAAGACCCAGTACTTC. It is translated as CASSLPGVKTQYF.

J is TRBJ2-5 and V is TRBV5-1; perhaps TRBD1 as D (6 bases). In germline, CDR1 is SGHRS, CDR2 YFSETQ. CDR3 length: 16 residues. The V end was cut by 1 base, the J end by 1 base, with 14 bases between. The DNA for the CDR3 is TGCGCCAGCAGCTTGAGTGTCGTGGGGGCCCAAGAGACCCAGTACTTC. The encoded protein is CASSLSVVGAQETQYF.

The chain couples TRBV6-2 or TRBV6-3 to TRBJ1-5; D perhaps matches TRBD1 (6 bases). Germline V CDR1 and CDR2: MNHEY, SVGEGT. The ends were cut back, 7 bases at V and 0 bases at J, with 22 bases in the middle. This CDR3 contains 18 residues. The CDR3 reads CASTSGGDAINSNQPQHF. The CDR3 bases are TGTGCCAGCACCTCCGGGGGCGATGCAATTAATAGCAATCAGCCCCAGCATTTT.

This chain joins TRBV5-6 and TRBJ1-1; 8 nucleotides align to TRBD1. There are 16 residues in the CDR3. CDR1 is SGHDT and CDR2 is YYEEEE in the germline V gene. The J segment lost 0 bases and the V segment lost 0 bases, leaving 4 bases of the junction unmatched. The CDR3 nucleotides read TGTGCCAGCAGCTTGGTGGGGGACAGGATGAACACTGAAGCTTTCTTT. Protein: CASSLVGDRMNTEAFF.

V usage is TRBV4-3 and J usage is TRBJ1-2; D is unclear. CDR1 and CDR2 from the germline V gene are LGHNA and YSLEER. V lost 1 base to trimming and J lost 5 bases, with 23 bases between them. The CDR3 loop spans 18 amino acids. The CDR3 bases are TGCGCCAGCAGCCAAGTCCCAAACCACGGAGGTTTCACGTATGGCTACACCTTC. This sequence encodes CASSQVPNHGGFTYGYTF.

This clonotype has a handful of counts. The chain uses TRBV18 and TRBJ1-6; no clear D. Germline CDR1 reads KGHSH; CDR2 reads LQKENI. There are 15 residues in the CDR3. V was clipped by 0 bases and J by 5 bases, with 8 bases between them. The CDR3 nucleotides are TGTGCCAGCTCACCACCTGATGGGGATAATTCACCCCTCCACTTT. This translates into CASSPPDGDNSPLHF.

The sample holds many counts of this clonotype. The V and J genes are TRBV5-1 and TRBJ2-1; 9 bases match TRBD1. V was clipped by 4 bases and J by 4 bases; unmatched bases: 3. The V gene's germline CDR1 is SGHRS and CDR2 YFSETQ. This CDR3 spans 14 amino acids. The CDR3 spells CASSHGQGYNEQFF. The CDR3 coding sequence is TGCGCCAGCAGCCATGGACAGGGGTACAATGAGCAGTTCTTC. The full variable domain, in which reference TRBV5-1 and TRBJ2-1 provide the parts outside the CDR3, is KAGVTQTPRYLIKTRGQQVTLSCSPISGHRSVSWYQQTPGQGLQFLFEYFSETQRNKGNFPGRFSGRQFSNSRSEMNVSTLELGDSALYLCASSHGQGYNEQFFGPGTRLTVL.

This chain joins TRBV12-5 and TRBJ2-1, with 9 bases lining up with TRBD1. V trimming: 1 base; J trimming: 7 bases; junction bases outside the gene matches: 5. Germline lookup yields CDR1 LGHNT and CDR2 FRNRAP. The CDR3 is 15 residues long. This CDR3 is CASGLGDRVMNEQFF. As DNA, the CDR3 is TGTGCTAGTGGTTTGGGGGACAGGGTGATGAATGAGCAGTTCTTC.

This clonotype has at least ten counts. This chain connects TRBV7-2 to TRBJ2-5; a possible D gene is TRBD1 (5 bases). This CDR3 contains 13 residues. With 1 base removed from V and 5 bases from J, the gap between germline ends came to 8 bases. The germline CDR1 and CDR2 sequences are SGHTA and FQGNSA. The CDR3 bases are TGTGCCAGCAGCTTAGGGGGCTGGGAGACCCAGTACTTC. Translation: CASSLGGWETQYF.

This clonotype was counted between two and nine times. The chain carries TRBV7-2 and TRBJ2-3; D may be TRBD2 (7 bases). Trimming shortened V by 2 bases and J by 0 bases, and 18 bases separated the two germline ends. Germline-derived CDR1 and CDR2 are SGHTA and FQGNSA. This CDR3 is 18 amino acids long. CDR3 residues: CASSLWGAASGSTDTQYF. The CDR3 DNA reads TGTGCCAGCAGCTTATGGGGGGCGGCTAGCGGTAGCACAGATACGCAGTATTTT.

This clonotype was seen ten or more times. The chain couples TRBV4-3 to TRBJ2-3, with D possibly being TRBD1 or TRBD2 (5 bases each). Germline CDR1 reads LGHNA; CDR2 reads YSLEER. This CDR3 is built from 14 residues. The V gene lost 5 bases and the J gene lost 0 bases, with 9 bases spanning the gap. CDR3 bases: TGCGCCAGCAGCTGGGGGTCTAGCACAGATACGCAGTATTTT. Its protein is CASSWGSSTDTQYF.

CDR3 amino acids: CASSLGGGEKLFF. The CDR3 coding sequence is TGTGCCAGCAGTTTGGGGGGCGGGGAAAAACTGTTTTTT. The J gene is TRBJ1-4, the V gene TRBV12-3 or TRBV12-4; maybe TRBD1 (6 bases). The CDR3 loop spans 13 amino acids. The germline V and J ends were trimmed by 3 bases and 8 bases, with 10 bases remaining between them.

The chain recombines TRBV6-2 or TRBV6-3 with TRBJ2-3; D unresolved. CDR3 length equals 13 residues. V was shortened by 9 bases and J by 6 bases, with 16 bases between the two germline ends. Germline V gene lookup returns CDR1 MNHEY and CDR2 SVGEGT. Written as DNA, the CDR3 is TGTGCCAGTGGTGGGATCCGTCTGGATACGCAGTATTTT. Encoded protein: CASGGIRLDTQYF.

This sequence joins TRBV7-2 and TRBJ2-3; no definite D call. The CDR3 loop spans 12 amino acids. Germline lookup yields CDR1 SGHTA and CDR2 FQGNSA. Between the trimmed V and J ends, which lost 5 bases and 6 bases, there was a span of 9 bases. CDR3 region: CASSLLMDTQYF. The CDR3 region has the DNA TGTGCCAGCAGCCTTTTGATGGATACGCAGTATTTT. The complete variable domain, with remaining parts taken from reference TRBV7-2 and TRBJ2-3, reads GAGVSQSPSNKVTEKGKDVELRCDPISGHTALYWYRQSLGQGLEFLIYFQGNSAPDKSGLPSDRFSAERTGGSVSTLTIQRTQQEDSAVYLCASSLLMDTQYFGPGTRLTVL.